This TCR beta chain was sequenced in a study of response to subunit inactivated influenza vaccine (dated by TCRdb to 2016 to 2019). About the study as a whole: Deep quantitative T cell receptor repertoire profiling was used in the study to track responses to a trivalent subunit inactivated influenza vaccine.

Libraries were built with RT-PCR. Reads for this sample came from an Illumina HiSeq 2500. TCRdb applied fastp at Q25 and MiXCR to the public reads, then kept only in-frame beta chains. Every entry covers one CDR3 protein and lists the most common genes and DNA from its rows. The sample has around 710,000 distinct CDR3 sequences on record, approximately 14% of them singletons. Jointly, the top ten make up less than 9% of the sample. This clonotype was counted only a few times. Its target antigen remains unknown. No much larger clone exists at a distance of one base, and base qualities are not known. Counted from cysteine to phenylalanine, this CDR3 has 17 amino acids. CDR3 DNA only is kept here, 51 bases in frame from base 1. Trimmed from V: 1 base; trimmed from J: 2 bases; junction bases lacking a gene match: 2. As encoded in the germline V gene (reference sequence), CDR1 is DFQATT while CDR2 is SNEGSKA.

General conclusions and limits of the study: The authors suggested that each seasonal influenza vaccination may recruit only a limited number of new T cells.

This sequence was found in a man between 50 and 59 years old who received an inactivated influenza vaccine. Donor details come from another sample of the same person, matched by shared clones. The sample here was PBMCs from blood, taken around 15 days before vaccination. The rearranged chain carries TRBV20-1 and TRBJ2-2; 15 middle bases align to TRBD2. The DNA reads TGCAGTGCTAGAGGGACTAGCGGGAGGGTTAACACCGGGGAGCTGTTTTTT. Translated, it gives CSARGTSGRVNTGELFF.